These T cell receptor beta chains were read from a single sample in a study of siplizumab effects on memory and regulatory T cells. Libraries were prepared by immunoSEQ multiplex PCR; TCRdb keeps only in-frame clonotypes and omits some of them. The table has around 100,000 clones, roughly 92% seen once. The sample comprised Tregs sorted from blood. The receptors were sampled from a human donor in good health. Both conserved end residues are part of each CDR3. Each record gives: J gene, D gene, V gene, CDR3 protein. D genes are given only for firm matches.

>TRBJ1-2|NA|TRBV11-3
CASSPGRGRYGYTF
>TRBJ1-2|NA|TRBV29-1
CSPSPRGLRPIYGYTF
>TRBJ2-7|TRBD2|TRBV2
CAVIPVLAGSLEQYF
>TRBJ2-7|TRBD2|TRBV7-2
CASSLTRGGYEQYF
>TRBJ1-6|TRBD1|TRBV30
CAWRGQAGSPLHF
>TRBJ2-5|NA|TRBV29-1
CSVRTGETQYF
>TRBJ1-1|NA|TRBV5-1
CASSKLPGHEAFF
>TRBJ1-1|TRBD1|TRBV18
CASSLTGQPNTEAFF
>TRBJ2-1|NA|TRBV5-6
CASSFLTTGRIDEQFF
>TRBJ2-5|NA|TRBV18
CASSRRPGDTQYF
>TRBJ2-3|TRBD1|TRBV7-3
CASSLTYRGMVGDTQYF
>TRBJ2-7|TRBD1|TRBV10-3
CAISTDRGNEQYF
>TRBJ2-2|NA|TRBV6-6
CASSYSILTGELFF
>TRBJ1-3|NA|TRBV15
CATSSGQPGNTIYF
>TRBJ1-2|NA|TRBV2
CASRAGVGYTF
>TRBJ1-4|NA|TRBV5-1
CASSWGDRGRLEKLFF
>TRBJ2-2|NA|TRBV7-9
CASSFEGWTGELFF
>TRBJ1-1|TRBD1|TRBV15
CATSWGQGTEAFF
>TRBJ1-1|NA|TRBV9
CASSLLGDTEAFF
>TRBJ2-2|NA|TRBV10-3
CAISEPVGVNTGELFF
>TRBJ1-1|NA|TRBV11-2
CASSLGRQLNTEAFF
>TRBJ1-2|NA|TRBV5-6
CASSLRSGGYGYTF
>TRBJ2-3|NA|TRBV6-4
CASSRGPKDTQYF
>TRBJ1-2|NA|TRBV6-5
CASRTRGGWYGYTF
>TRBJ2-6|TRBD1|TRBV12-5
CASGLVRRDSSSGANVLTF
>TRBJ2-7|TRBD2|TRBV19
CASSAGTSGSSDEQYF
>TRBJ2-1|NA|TRBV10-3
CAISQDGTNEQFF
>TRBJ1-5|NA|TRBV9
CASSVGGGGNQPQHF
>TRBJ2-5|NA|TRBV5-1
CASSSAISGRQRIETQYF